Reported below is one TCR beta chain. Libraries were prepared by immunoSEQ multiplex PCR; TCRdb keeps only in-frame clonotypes and omits some of them. The sample holds more than 150,000 clones, around 85% seen once. This sample stems from a study of blood T cell repertoires in COVID-19. Study-level background: T cells, B-cell-depleted T cells, or PBMCs supplied cDNA or gDNA.

The CDR3 covers 13 residues. V dropped 2 bases and J dropped 2 bases, with 6 bases sitting between them. Germline lookup yields CDR1 MNHNY and CDR2 SVGAGI (reference sequence). Sequences were obtained from peripheral blood. V usage is TRBV6-6 and J usage is TRBJ1-2; D remains unclear. This TCR came from a man aged 45-65 years who had recovered from COVID-19. CDR3 amino acids: CASSYISNYGYTF. As DNA, the CDR3 is TGTGCCAGCAGTTACATCTCGAACTATGGCTACACCTTC.